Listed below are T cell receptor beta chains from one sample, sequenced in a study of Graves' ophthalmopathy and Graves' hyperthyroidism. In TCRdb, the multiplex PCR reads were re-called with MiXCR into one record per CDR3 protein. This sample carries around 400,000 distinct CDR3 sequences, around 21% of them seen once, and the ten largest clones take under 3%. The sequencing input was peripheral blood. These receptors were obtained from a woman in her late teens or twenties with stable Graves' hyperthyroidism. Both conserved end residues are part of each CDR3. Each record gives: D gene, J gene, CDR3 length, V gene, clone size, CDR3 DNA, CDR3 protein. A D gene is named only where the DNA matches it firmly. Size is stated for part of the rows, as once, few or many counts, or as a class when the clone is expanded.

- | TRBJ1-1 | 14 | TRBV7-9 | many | TGTGCCAGCAGCTCTCCACCGGTGAACACTGAAGCTTTCTTT | CASSSPPVNTEAFF
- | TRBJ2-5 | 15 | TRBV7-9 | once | TGTGCCAGCAGCTCCCGCCCGGGGGATGAAGAGACCCAGTACTTC | CASSSRPGDEETQYF
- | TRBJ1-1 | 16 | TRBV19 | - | TGTGCCAGTAGTGTGTTTACCGGGACAATGAACACTGAAGCTTTCTTT | CASSVFTGTMNTEAFF
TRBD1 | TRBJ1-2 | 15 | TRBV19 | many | TGTGCCAGTAGTATCGGAGGACAGGGCCGCTATGGCTACACCTTC | CASSIGGQGRYGYTF
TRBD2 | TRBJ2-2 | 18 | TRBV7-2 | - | TGTGCCAGCAGCTTACGCGGGACAGCTAGCGGGACCACCGGGGAGCTGTTTTTT | CASSLRGTASGTTGELFF
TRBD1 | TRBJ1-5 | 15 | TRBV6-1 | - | TGTGCCAGCAGTGGCGCCGGGACAGGACCAAAGCCCCAGCATTTT | CASSGAGTGPKPQHF
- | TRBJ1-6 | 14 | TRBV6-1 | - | TGTGCCACCCGCTCGAGCTCCTATAATTCACCCCTCCACTTT | CATRSSSYNSPLHF
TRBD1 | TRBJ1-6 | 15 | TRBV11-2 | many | TGTGCCAGCAGCTACAGGGGCGCGGATAATTCACCCCTCCACTTT | CASSYRGADNSPLHF
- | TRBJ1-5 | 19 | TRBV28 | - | TGTGCCAGCAGTTACGCCAGGGGACAAGCTAAAAACAACAATCAGCCCCAGCATTTT | CASSYARGQAKNNNQPQHF
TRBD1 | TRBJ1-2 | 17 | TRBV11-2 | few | TGTGCCAGCAGCTTACAGGGGGGAGGGCCGGCTAACTATGGCTACACCTTC | CASSLQGGGPANYGYTF
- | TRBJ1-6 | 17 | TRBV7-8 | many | TGTGCCAGCAGCAGGGGGATTAAAAGGTCCTATAATTCACCCCTCCACTTT | CASSRGIKRSYNSPLHF
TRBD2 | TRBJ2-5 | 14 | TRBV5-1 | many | TGCGCCAGCAGCTTGCCGACTAGCCGGGAGACCCAGTACTTC | CASSLPTSRETQYF
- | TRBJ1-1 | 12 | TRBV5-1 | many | TGCGCCAGCAGCTTGATAGGGACTGAAGCTTTCTTT | CASSLIGTEAFF
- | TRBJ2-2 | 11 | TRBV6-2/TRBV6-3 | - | TGTGCCACCCGATTCCCCGGGGAGCTGTTTTTT | CATRFPGELFF
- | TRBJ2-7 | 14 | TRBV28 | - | TGTGCCACATCAAACCAGTTCGGCTCCTACGAGCAGTACTTC | CATSNQFGSYEQYF
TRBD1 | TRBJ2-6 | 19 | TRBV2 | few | TGTGCCAGCAGTTACTTACCGGGACAGGGCCTCTCTGGGGCCAACGTCCTGACTTTC | CASSYLPGQGLSGANVLTF
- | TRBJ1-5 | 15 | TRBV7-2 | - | TGTGCCAGCAGCTTAGCAGATTATAGCAATCAGCCCCAGCATTTT | CASSLADYSNQPQHF
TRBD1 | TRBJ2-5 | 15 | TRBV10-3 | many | TGTGCCATCAGTGAGTCGCCGGGGACAGGAGAGACCCAGTACTTC | CAISESPGTGETQYF
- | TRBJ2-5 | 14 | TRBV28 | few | TGTGCCAGCTCCGACAGGACAATCCAAGAGACCCAGTACTTC | CASSDRTIQETQYF
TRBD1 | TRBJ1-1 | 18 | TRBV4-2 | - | TGTGCCAGCAGCCCCTTCGACAGGGGCTTTAATCTGGGTACTGAAGCTTTCTTT | CASSPFDRGFNLGTEAFF
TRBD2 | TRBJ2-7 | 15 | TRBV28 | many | TGTGCCAGCAGTTTACCGGGAGGGCCTTCGGTCGAGCAGTACTTC | CASSLPGGPSVEQYF
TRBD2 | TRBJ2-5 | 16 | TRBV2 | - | TGTGCCAGCAGCCAGCAACTGAGACTAGCGAGGGAGACCCAGTACTTC | CASSQQLRLARETQYF